This record concerns one T cell receptor beta chain sequence. Its antigen remains unknown. Germline assignment: CDR1 SEHNR and CDR2 FQNEAQ (reference sequence). The CDR3 is 13 amino acids. V shed 0 bases and J shed 8 bases, with 10 bases lying between them. The data originate from a study of beta chain features in type 1 diabetes. What was sequenced were expressed TCRB transcripts, since all of the isolated RNA had been reverse transcribed. TCRdb's table, derived via immunoSEQ multiplex PCR, lists solely in-frame clones and lacks some. This sample carries 850,000 to 900,000 clones, roughly a sixth of them seen once, and the ten largest clones take 0.02% to 0.025%. Regarding the study as a whole: Any HLA-type effect on TCRB rearrangement remained unresolved here. Type 1 diabetes patients had VDJ junctions that carried fewer insertions and more deletions.

The rearrangement joins TRBV7-9 to TRBJ1-2; D gene ambiguous. This receptor was identified in a young woman in good health. The source material was naive CD4+ T cells from blood. This chain's CDR3 is CASSLATGGGYTF. The CDR3, as DNA: TGTGCCAGCAGCTTAGCGACTGGAGGCGGCTACACCTTC.